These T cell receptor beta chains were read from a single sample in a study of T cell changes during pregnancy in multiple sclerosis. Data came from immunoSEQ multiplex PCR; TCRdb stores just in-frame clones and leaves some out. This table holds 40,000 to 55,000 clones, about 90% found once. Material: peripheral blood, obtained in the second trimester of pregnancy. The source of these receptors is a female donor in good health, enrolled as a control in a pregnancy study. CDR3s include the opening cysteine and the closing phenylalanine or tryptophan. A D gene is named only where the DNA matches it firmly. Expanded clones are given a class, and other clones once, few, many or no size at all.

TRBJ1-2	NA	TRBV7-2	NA	CASSLGRAYGYTF	TGTGCCAGCAGCTTGGGCAGGGCCTATGGCTACACCTTC
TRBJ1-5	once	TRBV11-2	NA	CASSLAGGQAGQPQHF	TGTGCCAGCAGCTTAGCCGGGGGGCAGGCCGGGCAGCCCCAGCATTTT
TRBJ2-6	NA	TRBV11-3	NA	CASSSTSGANVLTF	TGTGCCAGCAGCTCTACCTCTGGGGCCAACGTCCTGACTTTC
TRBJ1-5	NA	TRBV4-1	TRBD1	CASSQERGRFYSNQPQHF	TGCGCCAGCAGCCAAGAGAGGGGGCGATTTTATAGCAATCAGCCCCAGCATTTT
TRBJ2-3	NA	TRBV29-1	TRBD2	CSVARTSGGTDTQYF	TGCAGCGTTGCACGAACTAGCGGGGGAACAGATACGCAGTATTTT
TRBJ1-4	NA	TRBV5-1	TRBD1	CASSPGGQANEKLFF	TGCGCCAGCAGCCCAGGGGGACAGGCTAATGAAAAACTGTTTTTT
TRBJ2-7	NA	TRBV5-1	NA	CASRVGGSYEQYF	TGCGCCAGCAGAGTCGGGGGCTCCTACGAGCAGTACTTC
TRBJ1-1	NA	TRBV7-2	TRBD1	CASSRNPGGGTEAFF	TGTGCCAGCAGCCGAAACCCAGGGGGCGGCACTGAAGCTTTCTTT
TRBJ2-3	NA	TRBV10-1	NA	CASSETSRTDPTPHTQYF	TGCGCCAGCAGTGAGACTTCCCGGACAGATCCGACTCCCCATACGCAGTATTTT
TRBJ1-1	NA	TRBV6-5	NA	CASSYSLNLNTEAFF	TGTGCCAGCAGTTACTCGCTGAACTTGAACACTGAAGCTTTCTTT
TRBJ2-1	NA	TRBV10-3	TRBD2	CAISEEGGGAFNEQFF	TGTGCCATCAGTGAGGAGGGCGGGGGGGCCTTCAATGAGCAGTTCTTC
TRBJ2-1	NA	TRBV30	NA	CAWSPNENEQFF	TGTGCCTGGAGCCCAAATGAGAATGAGCAGTTCTTC
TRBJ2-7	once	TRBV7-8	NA	CASSSRGSYEQYF	TGTGCCAGCAGCTCAAGGGGGTCCTACGAGCAGTACTTC
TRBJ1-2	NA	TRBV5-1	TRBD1	CASSLGGTGDRGYTF	TGCGCCAGCAGCTTAGGGGGGACAGGGGACCGTGGCTACACCTTC
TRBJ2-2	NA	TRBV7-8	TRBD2	CASSLRPGGSTGELFF	TGTGCCAGCAGCTTAAGACCCGGGGGGTCGACCGGGGAGCTGTTTTTT
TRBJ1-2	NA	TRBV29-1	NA	CSAQRATNYGYTF	TGCAGCGCACAGAGGGCTACTAACTATGGCTACACCTTC
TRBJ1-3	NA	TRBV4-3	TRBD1	CASSQDNRGATGNTIYF	TGCGCCAGCAGCCAAGACAACAGGGGGGCTACTGGAAACACCATATATTTT
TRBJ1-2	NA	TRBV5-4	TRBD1	CASSLGSGTGQSGYTF	TGTGCCAGCAGCTTGGGGTCTGGGACAGGGCAATCTGGCTACACCTTC
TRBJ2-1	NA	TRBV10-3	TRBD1	CAITPTGGIYNEQFF	TGTGCCATCACCCCGACAGGGGGGATTTACAATGAGCAGTTCTTC
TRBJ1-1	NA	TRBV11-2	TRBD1	CASSLAGDREAFF	TGTGCCAGCAGCTTAGCTGGGGACAGGGAAGCTTTCTTT
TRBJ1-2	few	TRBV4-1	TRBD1	CASSQMQGATYGYTF	TGCGCCAGCAGCCAAATGCAGGGGGCGACCTATGGCTACACCTTC
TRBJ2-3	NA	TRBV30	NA	CAWTSGTDTQYF	TGTGCCTGGACTAGCGGCACAGATACGCAGTATTTT
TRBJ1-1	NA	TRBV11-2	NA	CASSLPSRGMNTEAFF	TGTGCCAGCAGCCTCCCTAGTCGCGGAATGAACACTGAAGCTTTCTTT
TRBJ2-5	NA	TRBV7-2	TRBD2	CASSRGGGPETQYF	TGTGCCAGCAGCCGCGGGGGAGGTCCAGAGACCCAGTACTTC
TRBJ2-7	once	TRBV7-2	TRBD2	CASSFSGGPTYEQYF	TGTGCCAGCAGCTTTAGCGGGGGGCCAACCTACGAGCAGTACTTC
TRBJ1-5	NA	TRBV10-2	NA	CASSEPDRQPQHF	TGCGCCAGCAGTGAGCCGGACAGACAGCCCCAGCATTTT
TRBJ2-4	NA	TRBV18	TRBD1	CASSPSPGGQGNIQYF	TGTGCCAGCTCACCATCCCCCGGAGGACAGGGGAACATTCAGTACTTC
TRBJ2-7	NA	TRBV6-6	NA	CARRQGSYEQYF	TGTGCCAGGAGGCAGGGATCTTACGAGCAGTACTTC
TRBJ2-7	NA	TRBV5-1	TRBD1	CASSYGDRAYEQYF	TGCGCCAGCAGCTACGGGGACAGAGCCTACGAGCAGTACTTC
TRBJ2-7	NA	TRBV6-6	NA	CASSYQASSYEQYF	TGTGCCAGCAGTTATCAGGCCAGTTCCTACGAGCAGTACTTC
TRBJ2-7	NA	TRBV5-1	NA	CASRDTGYEQYF	TGCGCCAGCAGGGACACCGGCTACGAGCAGTACTTC
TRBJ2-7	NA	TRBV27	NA	CASSLSQGYEQYF	TGTGCCAGCAGTTTATCTCAGGGTTACGAGCAGTACTTC
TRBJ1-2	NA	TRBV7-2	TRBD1	CASSLAGTGGAGGYTF	TGTGCCAGCAGCTTAGCCGGGACAGGGGGCGCGGGTGGCTACACCTTC
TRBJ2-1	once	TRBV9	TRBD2	CASSRLAGGQSEQFF	TGTGCCAGCAGCAGACTAGCGGGAGGGCAGAGTGAGCAGTTCTTC
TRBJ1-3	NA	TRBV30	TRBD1	CAWSVDRDSGNTIYF	TGTGCCTGGAGTGTAGACAGGGACTCTGGAAACACCATATATTTT